The source of this TCR beta chain is a study of OX40 agonist ivuxolimab in advanced cancers. As for the study in general: An anti-OX40 (CD134) antibody with agonistic activity, ivuxolimab, was administered to patients.

TCRdb's copy holds only in-frame clones and misses some; the assay was immunoSEQ multiplex PCR. The table has about 98,000 clones, more than 85% seen once. CDR1 and CDR2 from the germline V gene are GTSNPN and SVGIG (reference sequence). The ends were cut back, 0 bases at V and 5 bases at J, with 10 bases in the middle. CDR3 length: 13 residues. The clonotype was recovered from an adult with an advanced solid tumor such as melanoma, head and neck, liver or kidney cancer. The V and J genes are TRBV30 and TRBJ1-2; D is uncertain. The specimen was CD4+ or CD8+ T cells sorted from blood, collected in a trial of the OX40 agonist ivuxolimab. The DNA of the CDR3 is TGTGCCTGGAGTGTTGCGGTAGGGTATGGCTACACCTTC. Translation gives CAWSVAVGYGYTF.